Listed below are T cell receptor beta chains from one sample, sequenced in a study of cytomegalovirus exposure and HLA in healthy donors. The repertoire was sequenced with immunoSEQ multiplex PCR; TCRdb's copy has only in-frame clones and lacks some. The table has 100,000 or so clones, nearly 85% seen once. Sequencing was performed on PBMCs. These receptors were obtained from a man between 18 and 29 years old in good health and CMV-seronegative. CDR3s include the opening cysteine and the closing phenylalanine or tryptophan. Each record gives: J gene, V gene, D gene, clone size, CDR3 protein, CDR3 DNA. D genes are given only for firm matches. The size of a clone is reported for some rows only, either as once, few or many, or as a class for expanded clones.

j_call: TRBJ1-2
v_call: TRBV7-8
d_call: .
clone_size: .
cdr3_aa: CASSQREGLYGYTF
cdr3_nt: TGTGCCAGCAGCCAGAGGGAGGGTCTGTATGGCTACACCTTC

j_call: TRBJ2-3
v_call: TRBV7-9
d_call: .
clone_size: .
cdr3_aa: CASSLVGGTTDTQYF
cdr3_nt: TGTGCCAGCAGCTTAGTGGGGGGAACCACAGATACGCAGTATTTT

j_call: TRBJ2-5
v_call: TRBV4-1
d_call: TRBD2
clone_size: .
cdr3_aa: CASSQLSGGTRGETQYF
cdr3_nt: TGCGCCAGCAGCCAGCTTTCCGGGGGGACGAGGGGAGAGACCCAGTACTTC

j_call: TRBJ2-2
v_call: TRBV19
d_call: TRBD2
clone_size: .
cdr3_aa: CASSSAGDHTGELFF
cdr3_nt: TGTGCCAGTAGTTCGGCGGGAGATCACACCGGGGAGCTGTTTTTT

j_call: TRBJ1-1
v_call: TRBV6-5
d_call: TRBD1
clone_size: .
cdr3_aa: CASSSRDRANTEAFF
cdr3_nt: TGTGCCAGCAGCTCGCGGGACAGGGCGAACACTGAAGCTTTTTTT

j_call: TRBJ1-4
v_call: TRBV14
d_call: .
clone_size: .
cdr3_aa: CASAGRGRATNEKLFF
cdr3_nt: TGTGCCAGCGCGGGAAGGGGTCGCGCAACTAATGAAAAACTGTTTTTT

j_call: TRBJ2-7
v_call: TRBV5-1
d_call: .
clone_size: medium-sized
cdr3_aa: CASSLRPDFSYEQYF
cdr3_nt: TGCGCCAGCAGCTTGAGGCCAGACTTCTCCTACGAGCAGTACTTC

j_call: TRBJ1-5
v_call: TRBV30
d_call: TRBD1
clone_size: .
cdr3_aa: CAWSETGAGNQPQHF
cdr3_nt: TGTGCCTGGAGTGAAACAGGGGCGGGCAATCAGCCCCAGCATTTT

j_call: TRBJ2-7
v_call: TRBV6-1
d_call: .
clone_size: .
cdr3_aa: CASSRNRVPSYEQYF
cdr3_nt: TGTGCCAGCAGCCGGAACAGGGTTCCCTCCTACGAGCAGTACTTC

j_call: TRBJ1-2
v_call: TRBV5-6
d_call: .
clone_size: .
cdr3_aa: CASSLRGGVYGYTF
cdr3_nt: TGTGCCAGCAGCTTGCGCGGGGGAGTCTATGGCTACACCTTC

j_call: TRBJ2-7
v_call: TRBV28
d_call: .
clone_size: .
cdr3_aa: CASASSSGEQYF
cdr3_nt: TGTGCCAGCGCCTCCTCCTCAGGGGAGCAGTACTTC

j_call: TRBJ2-3
v_call: TRBV6-5
d_call: .
clone_size: .
cdr3_aa: CASTRLRGHTDTQYF
cdr3_nt: TGTGCCAGCACCAGACTCCGAGGTCACACAGATACGCAGTATTTT

j_call: TRBJ1-1
v_call: TRBV28
d_call: .
clone_size: .
cdr3_aa: CASSSLDRNTEAFF
cdr3_nt: TGTGCCAGCAGTTCTCTCGACAGGAACACTGAAGCTTTCTTT

j_call: TRBJ2-5
v_call: TRBV5-1
d_call: .
clone_size: .
cdr3_aa: CASSFPTGSRVQYF
cdr3_nt: TGCGCCAGCAGCTTTCCGACCGGGAGTAGGGTGCAGTACTTC

j_call: TRBJ2-5
v_call: TRBV5-4
d_call: TRBD2
clone_size: .
cdr3_aa: CASSLVGLAGGQETQYF
cdr3_nt: TGTGCCAGCAGCTTGGTAGGGCTAGCGGGAGGGCAGGAGACCCAGTACTTC

j_call: TRBJ2-1
v_call: TRBV6-1
d_call: .
clone_size: .
cdr3_aa: CASSVQGGGQFF
cdr3_nt: TGTGCCAGCAGTGTTCAGGGTGGTGGTCAGTTCTTC

j_call: TRBJ1-5
v_call: TRBV19
d_call: TRBD1
clone_size: .
cdr3_aa: CASNLYRGSNQPQHF
cdr3_nt: TGTGCCAGTAATCTATACAGGGGTAGCAATCAGCCCCAGCATTTT

j_call: TRBJ2-1
v_call: TRBV21-1
d_call: .
clone_size: .
cdr3_aa: CASSKAIPSSYNEQFF
cdr3_nt: TGTGCCAGCAGCAAAGCAATACCTAGCTCCTACAATGAGCAGTTCTTC

j_call: TRBJ1-2
v_call: TRBV6-5
d_call: TRBD1
clone_size: .
cdr3_aa: CASRAPGQKDGYTF
cdr3_nt: TGTGCCAGCAGAGCACCGGGACAGAAAGATGGCTACACCTTC

j_call: TRBJ1-5
v_call: TRBV7-2
d_call: .
clone_size: .
cdr3_aa: CASSRQFLSNQPQHF
cdr3_nt: TGTGCCAGCAGTAGACAGTTCCTTAGCAATCAGCCCCAGCATTTT

j_call: TRBJ2-1
v_call: TRBV19
d_call: TRBD2
clone_size: .
cdr3_aa: CASKGGTSGLYEQFF
cdr3_nt: TGTGCCAGTAAGGGGGGGACTAGCGGGCTATATGAGCAGTTCTTC

j_call: TRBJ2-2
v_call: TRBV5-6
d_call: .
clone_size: .
cdr3_aa: CASSSRLGGGELFF
cdr3_nt: TGTGCCAGCAGCAGCCGACTAGGAGGCGGGGAGCTGTTTTTT

j_call: TRBJ2-7
v_call: TRBV10-3
d_call: TRBD1
clone_size: .
cdr3_aa: CAIRDRPNSYEQYF
cdr3_nt: TGTGCCATCAGGGACAGGCCGAACTCCTACGAGCAGTACTTC

j_call: TRBJ1-1
v_call: TRBV28
d_call: .
clone_size: once
cdr3_aa: CASYGGQSTEAFF
cdr3_nt: TGTGCCAGCTACGGGGGGCAAAGCACTGAAGCTTTCTTT

j_call: TRBJ2-3
v_call: TRBV6-4
d_call: TRBD1
clone_size: .
cdr3_aa: CASSRGQDSDTQYF
cdr3_nt: TGTGCCAGCAGCCGCGGACAGGACTCAGATACGCAGTATTTT

j_call: TRBJ2-3
v_call: TRBV6-5
d_call: .
clone_size: .
cdr3_aa: CASSPTGDTQYF
cdr3_nt: TGTGCCAGCAGTCCGACCGGGGATACGCAGTATTTT

j_call: TRBJ2-7
v_call: TRBV7-9
d_call: .
clone_size: .
cdr3_aa: CASSPPGGMSYEQYF
cdr3_nt: TGTGCCAGCAGCCCCCCAGGCGGGATGTCTTACGAGCAGTACTTC

j_call: TRBJ1-1
v_call: TRBV6-5
d_call: .
clone_size: few
cdr3_aa: CASSYARVTEAFF
cdr3_nt: TGTGCCAGCAGTTACGCCAGGGTCACTGAAGCTTTCTTT

j_call: TRBJ2-4
v_call: TRBV7-9
d_call: TRBD1
clone_size: .
cdr3_aa: CASSPETGRDIQYF
cdr3_nt: TGTGCCAGCAGCCCCGAGACAGGGAGAGACATTCAGTACTTC

j_call: TRBJ1-2
v_call: TRBV6-5
d_call: .
clone_size: .
cdr3_aa: CASRVGTGAF
cdr3_nt: .

j_call: TRBJ1-4
v_call: TRBV18
d_call: TRBD1
clone_size: .
cdr3_aa: CASSLLTGTGKEKLFF
cdr3_nt: TGTGCCAGCTCACTTTTGACCGGGACAGGGAAGGAAAAACTGTTTTTT

j_call: TRBJ1-2
v_call: TRBV10-3
d_call: TRBD1
clone_size: once
cdr3_aa: CAISESRKGAKNYGYTF
cdr3_nt: TGTGCCATCAGTGAGAGCCGAAAGGGGGCGAAAAACTATGGCTACACCTTC

j_call: TRBJ1-1
v_call: TRBV7-2
d_call: TRBD1
clone_size: .
cdr3_aa: CASSLLATGAGTEAFF
cdr3_nt: TGTGCCAGCAGCTTACTAGCTACAGGGGCGGGCACTGAAGCTTTCTTT

j_call: TRBJ2-7
v_call: TRBV21-1
d_call: .
clone_size: .
cdr3_aa: CASSNRLGTGVQEQYF
cdr3_nt: TGTGCCAGCAGCAATAGACTGGGGACAGGCGTCCAGGAGCAGTACTTC

j_call: TRBJ1-5
v_call: TRBV6-5
d_call: .
clone_size: .
cdr3_aa: CASSLYGGGTQPQHF
cdr3_nt: TGTGCCAGCAGTCTCTACGGGGGGGGCACTCAGCCCCAGCATTTT

j_call: TRBJ2-7
v_call: TRBV7-6
d_call: .
clone_size: .
cdr3_aa: CASSLAFGSYEQYF
cdr3_nt: TGTGCCAGCAGCTTAGCATTCGGCTCCTACGAGCAGTACTTC

j_call: TRBJ2-3
v_call: TRBV5-1
d_call: TRBD2
clone_size: .
cdr3_aa: CASSFDRTSGGDTQYF
cdr3_nt: TGCGCCAGCAGCTTTGACAGGACTAGCGGAGGAGATACGCAGTATTTT

j_call: TRBJ1-1
v_call: TRBV6-5
d_call: .
clone_size: few
cdr3_aa: CASSSTDREAFF
cdr3_nt: TGTGCCAGCAGTTCCACGGACAGAGAAGCTTTCTTT

j_call: TRBJ2-2
v_call: TRBV11-2
d_call: .
clone_size: .
cdr3_aa: CASSLERAVTGELFF
cdr3_nt: TGTGCCAGCAGCTTAGAGAGGGCAGTCACCGGGGAGCTGTTTTTT

j_call: TRBJ1-5
v_call: TRBV6-4
d_call: .
clone_size: .
cdr3_aa: CASSPSDSNQPQHF
cdr3_nt: TGTGCCAGCAGTCCCTCAGATAGCAATCAGCCCCAGCATTTT

j_call: TRBJ2-1
v_call: TRBV28
d_call: TRBD2
clone_size: .
cdr3_aa: CASSFPTSGSSYNEQFF
cdr3_nt: TGTGCCAGCAGTTTCCCTACTAGCGGAAGCTCCTACAATGAGCAGTTCTTC

j_call: TRBJ2-3
v_call: TRBV4-3
d_call: .
clone_size: .
cdr3_aa: CASSQDSLARDTQYF
cdr3_nt: TGCGCCAGCAGCCAAGATTCCCTAGCGAGGGATACGCAGTATTTT

j_call: TRBJ2-3
v_call: TRBV6-4
d_call: TRBD2
clone_size: .
cdr3_aa: CASSEGSGTRGTQYF
cdr3_nt: TGTGCCAGCAGTGAGGGTAGCGGGACGCGGGGTACGCAGTATTTT

j_call: TRBJ1-5
v_call: TRBV11-2
d_call: TRBD1
clone_size: .
cdr3_aa: CASSPRTGPNQPQHF
cdr3_nt: TGTGCCAGCAGCCCTCGGACAGGGCCTAATCAGCCCCAGCATTTT

j_call: TRBJ2-7
v_call: TRBV19
d_call: .
clone_size: once
cdr3_aa: CASSILLEGEQYF
cdr3_nt: TGTGCCAGTAGTATTCTACTTGAGGGAGAGCAGTACTTC

j_call: TRBJ2-2
v_call: TRBV9
d_call: .
clone_size: .
cdr3_aa: CASSVGGGYRLFF
cdr3_nt: TGTGCCAGCAGCGTAGGAGGAGGTTACCGGCTGTTTTTT

j_call: TRBJ1-2
v_call: TRBV7-2
d_call: .
clone_size: .
cdr3_aa: CASSLGHRGYTF
cdr3_nt: TGTGCCAGCAGCCTGGGACATCGCGGCTACACCTTC

j_call: TRBJ2-2
v_call: TRBV7-9
d_call: .
clone_size: few
cdr3_aa: CASSPAEGAGVFF
cdr3_nt: TGTGCCAGCAGCCCGGCAGAGGGAGCAGGGGTGTTTTTT

j_call: TRBJ1-2
v_call: TRBV19
d_call: TRBD1
clone_size: .
cdr3_aa: CASSLTGQDGYTF
cdr3_nt: TGTGCCAGTAGTCTCACCGGACAGGACGGCTACACCTTC

j_call: TRBJ2-1
v_call: TRBV6-5
d_call: TRBD1
clone_size: .
cdr3_aa: CASSYQGAHNEQFF
cdr3_nt: TGTGCCAGCAGTTACCAGGGGGCCCACAATGAGCAGTTCTTC

j_call: TRBJ1-3
v_call: TRBV6-5
d_call: .
clone_size: .
cdr3_aa: CASSLSGNTIYF
cdr3_nt: TGTGCCAGCAGTCTCTCCGGAAACACCATATATTTT

j_call: TRBJ1-1
v_call: TRBV5-1
d_call: .
clone_size: .
cdr3_aa: CASSFIADSNTEAFF
cdr3_nt: TGCGCCAGCAGCTTCATCGCAGATTCGAACACTGAAGCTTTCTTT

j_call: TRBJ1-1
v_call: TRBV4-3
d_call: .
clone_size: .
cdr3_aa: CASSQDLIIDGQVNTEAFF
cdr3_nt: TGCGCCAGCAGCCAAGATCTCATTATCGATGGGCAGGTGAACACTGAAGCTTTCTTT

j_call: TRBJ2-3
v_call: TRBV7-2
d_call: TRBD2
clone_size: .
cdr3_aa: CASSPRSAGEILDTQYF
cdr3_nt: TGTGCCAGCAGCCCCCGCTCAGCGGGAGAGATCCTCGATACGCAGTATTTT

j_call: TRBJ2-1
v_call: TRBV9
d_call: TRBD2
clone_size: .
cdr3_aa: CASSSPTSDNEQFF
cdr3_nt: TGTGCCAGCAGCTCTCCTACTAGCGACAATGAGCAGTTCTTC